The 8 T cell receptor beta chains given below trace back to one sample, sequenced in a study of cytomegalovirus exposure and HLA in healthy donors. The PCR ran on 60 Vbeta and 13 Jbeta primers. Only in-frame clones appear in the TCRdb table, and some are missing; sequencing was by immunoSEQ multiplex PCR. The sample yields 150,000 to 200,000 clones, roughly 75% seen once. Sequenced material: PBMCs. These receptors were obtained from a woman in her forties in good health and CMV-seropositive.

V and J are TRBV5-1 and TRBJ2-1; tentative D call: TRBD2 (6 bases). The CDR3 has 16 amino acids. V was pared by 4 bases and J by 0 bases, with 14 bases between. The germline gives CDR1 SGHRS, CDR2 YFSETQ. CDR3 amino acids: CASSGLSPSSYNEQFF. In DNA form, the CDR3 reads TGCGCCAGCAGCGGACTATCGCCGAGCTCCTACAATGAGCAGTTCTTC.

The CDR3 spells CASGQPIRGGRAEQYF. CDR3 sequence (DNA): TGTGCCAGCGGTCAACCCATTCGCGGGGGGAGAGCCGAGCAGTACTTC. The chain links TRBV4-2 to TRBJ2-7; 8 bases agree with TRBD2. Germline V lookup: CDR1 LGHNA, CDR2 YNFKEQ. The J segment lost 6 bases and the V segment lost 8 bases, leaving 18 bases of the junction unmatched. The CDR3 extends over 16 amino acids.

The rearrangement joins TRBV7-2 to TRBJ1-1, with D maybe TRBD1 (5 bases). Germline V CDR1 and CDR2: SGHTA, FQGNSA. V was clipped by 1 base and J by 0 bases, with 12 bases between them. CDR3 length: 16 residues. The CDR3 sequence: CASSLEAGRLNTEAFF. CDR3 DNA sequence: TGTGCCAGCAGCTTAGAGGCAGGGCGGCTGAACACTGAAGCTTTCTTT.

Only one count was recorded for this clone. The chain joins TRBV11-3 to TRBJ2-1; 13 nucleotides line up with TRBD2. The CDR3 spans 16 residues. V lost 4 bases and J lost 7; bases outside the gene matches: 7. Per germline, CDR1 SGHNT and CDR2 YENEEA. CDR3 nucleotides: TGTGCCAGCAGCTCGATAGGGACTAGCGGGAAAAATGAGCAGTTCTTC. It encodes CASSSIGTSGKNEQFF. Variable domain in full (rest from reference TRBV11-3 and TRBJ2-1): EAGVVQSPRYKIIEKKQPVAFWCNPISGHNTLYWYLQNLGQGPELLIRYENEEAVDDSQLPKDRFSAERLKGVDSTLKIQPAELGDSAVYLCASSSIGTSGKNEQFFGPGTRLTVL.

The J gene is TRBJ2-5, the V gene TRBV7-2, with 15 positions matching TRBD2. CDR1 is SGHTA and CDR2 is FQGNSA in the germline V gene. There are 15 residues in the CDR3. V was pared by 6 bases and J by 5 bases, with 4 bases of the junction left unmatched. CDR3 in DNA: TGTGCCAGCAGTCGGACTAGCGGGAGGGGGGAGACCCAGTACTTC. Translating gives CASSRTSGRGETQYF.

The V gene is TRBV4-2, the J gene TRBJ2-7; 9 nucleotides align to TRBD2. CDR1 and CDR2 (germline): LGHNA, YNFKEQ. After removal of 1 base from V and 0 bases from J, the junction contained 13 bases not matched to a gene. The CDR3 spans 19 residues. The DNA for the CDR3 is TGTGCCAGCAGCCAAGCCCTAGGGGCTAGCGGGATGAGCTCCTACGAGCAGTACTTC. Translation: CASSQALGASGMSSYEQYF.

In nucleotides, the CDR3 is TGTGCCAGCAGTTTATCCCTCAGCTCCTACGAGCAGTACTTC. Translated: CASSLSLSSYEQYF. The genes are TRBV27 and TRBJ2-7, with D unclear. Per the germline V gene, CDR1 is MNHEY and CDR2 is SMNVEV (reference sequence). V lost 0 bases to trimming and J lost 0 bases, with 6 bases between them. CDR3 size: 14 residues.

This chain uses TRBV12-5 with TRBJ2-3, with 9 bases identical to TRBD1. The CDR3 runs 15 residues. Germline V gene data show CDR1 as LGHNT and CDR2 as FRNRAP. Trimming cost V 4 bases and J 3 bases; bases outside gene matches: 5. The CDR3 DNA is TGTGCTAGTGGTTGGGGGACAGGGAGTACAGATACGCAGTATTTT. As protein: CASGWGTGSTDTQYF.